A single sample gave rise to the 8 T cell receptor beta chains below, sequenced in a study of blood T cell repertoires in COVID-19. Only in-frame clones appear in the TCRdb table, and some are missing; sequencing was by immunoSEQ multiplex PCR. The table has about 200,000 clones, just under 85% seen once; the top ten hold approximately 0.97%. Sequencing used peripheral blood. These receptors all stem from a man between 60 and 70 years old with COVID-19, enrolled during active disease.

The chain carries TRBV10-3 and TRBJ2-1, with a weak D call TRBD1 (8 bases). V was pared by 4 bases and J by 4 bases, with 17 bases between. From germline, CDR1 is ENHRY and CDR2 SYGVKD. The CDR3 is made up of 16 amino acids. CDR3 bases: TGTGCCATCAGTGCGACGACAGGGGAGGGGTACAATGAGCAGTTCTTC. Amino acid sequence: CAISATTGEGYNEQFF.

The rearrangement links TRBV6-2 or TRBV6-3 to TRBJ1-1, with TRBD1 as a possible D gene (5 bases). V was trimmed by 4 bases and J by 4 bases, leaving 10 bases between them. Germline V gene data show CDR1 as MNHEY and CDR2 as SVGEGT. The CDR3 runs 13 residues. This CDR3 is CASSFGGSTEAFF. As DNA, the CDR3 is TGTGCCAGCAGTTTTGGGGGGAGCACTGAAGCTTTCTTT.

The CDR3 nucleotides are TGTGCCAGCAGCCCCGGGTACGGCCAATACGAGCAGTACTTC. Its translation: CASSPGYGQYEQYF. This chain connects TRBV27 to TRBJ2-7; D is ambiguous. Germline CDR1 reads MNHEY; CDR2 reads SMNVEV (reference sequence). V lost 6 bases and J 4 bases, leaving 16 bases between the germline ends. The CDR3 runs to 14 residues.

This chain joins TRBV28 and TRBJ1-1, with D possibly TRBD1 on 5 matching bases. In germline, CDR1 is MDHEN, CDR2 SYDVKM. The CDR3 length is 13 residues. The V and J ends lost 8 bases and 4 bases respectively, with 14 bases between them. CDR3 loop: CASHRQGSTEAFF. Written as DNA, the CDR3 is TGTGCCAGCCACCGGCAGGGCAGCACTGAAGCTTTCTTT.

About this clone itself: An end of the junction does not agree with germline; a read error may underlie this. This chain links TRBV20-1 with TRBJ2-7; D remains ambiguous. The V gene's germline CDR1 is DFQATT and CDR2 SNEGSKA (reference sequence). The CDR3 has 9 residues. The CDR3, as DNA: TGCAGTGCTAGGGCGGTCCGGGACTTC. It translates to CSARAVRDF.

This chain joins TRBV7-9 and TRBJ2-7; 11 bases are shared with TRBD2. CDR1 SEHNR and CDR2 FQNEAQ come from the germline V gene (reference sequence). CDR3 length equals 15 residues. Losses at the gene ends were 2 bases for V and 2 bases for J; bases not matched to a gene: 2. CDR3 DNA sequence: TGTGCCAGCAGCTTATTGACTAGCGGGGCCTACGAGCAGTACTTC. This gives the protein CASSLLTSGAYEQYF.

The chain employs TRBV10-3 and TRBJ2-7; D might be TRBD1 (6 bases). The V and J ends lost 7 bases and 9 bases respectively, with 25 bases between them. The CDR3 runs to 15 residues. CDR1 is ENHRY and CDR2 is SYGVKD in the germline V gene. CDR3 nucleotide sequence: TGTGCCATCAACCGACAGGACGATTTACTACGAGGGCAGTACTTC. It codes for CAINRQDDLLRGQYF.

This sequence joins TRBV24-1 and TRBJ1-2, with 7 bases identical to TRBD1. CDR3 length: 15 residues. CDR1 and CDR2 (germline): KGHDR, SFDVKD. Trimming at V came to 5 bases and at J to 1 base, leaving 6 bases not matched to a gene. CDR3 sequence: CATSGPGQSNYGYTF. DNA for the CDR3: TGTGCCACCAGTGGCCCGGGACAGAGTAACTATGGCTACACCTTC.